The T cell receptor (beta chain) under discussion was sequenced for a study of shared clonotypes between healthy human individuals. Findings of the study overall: Sequencing depth was predicted to influence how clonotypes are shared among donors.

With respect to this clone: Its target is not known.

V lost 8 bases, J lost 3 bases, and 1 base stayed unmatched. This CDR3 has 11 residues. Germline V gene lookup returns CDR1 MNHNS and CDR2 SASEGT. Generated by immunoSEQ multiplex PCR, the TCRdb table keeps only in-frame clones and is missing some. The table lists 2 million to 3 million clones, roughly 93% of them singletons. The genes are TRBV6-1 and TRBJ2-7; 7 nucleotides match TRBD1. The receptor comes from a man aged 18 to 35 in good health. Some clones in this sample may be carry-over from other donors' samples. Material: naive CD4+ T cells from PBMCs. Stated subset: CD45RA+ positively selected. Written as DNA, the CDR3 is TGTGCCAGCCAGGGGGTCTACGAGCAGTACTTC. Its protein product is CASQGVYEQYF.